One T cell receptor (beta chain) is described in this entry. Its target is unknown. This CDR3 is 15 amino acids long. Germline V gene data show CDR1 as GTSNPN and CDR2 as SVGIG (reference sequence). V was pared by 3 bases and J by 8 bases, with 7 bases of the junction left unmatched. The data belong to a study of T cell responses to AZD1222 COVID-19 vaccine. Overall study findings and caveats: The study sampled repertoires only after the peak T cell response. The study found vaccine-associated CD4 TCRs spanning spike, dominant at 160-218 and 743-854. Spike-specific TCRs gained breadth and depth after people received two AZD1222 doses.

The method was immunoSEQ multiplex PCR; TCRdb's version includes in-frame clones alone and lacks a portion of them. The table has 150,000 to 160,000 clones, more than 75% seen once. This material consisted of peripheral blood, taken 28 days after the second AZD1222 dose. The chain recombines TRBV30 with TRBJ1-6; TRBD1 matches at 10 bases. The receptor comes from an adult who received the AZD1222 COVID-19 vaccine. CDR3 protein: CAWSSGTGVYSPLHF. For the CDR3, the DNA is TGTGCCTGGAGCTCCGGGACAGGGGTTTATTCACCCCTCCACTTT.